These T cell receptor beta chains were read from a single sample in a study of beta chain features in type 1 diabetes. Generated by immunoSEQ multiplex PCR, the TCRdb table keeps only in-frame clones and is missing some. Here the sample spans over 40,000 clones, roughly 68% being singletons. The material sequenced was Tregs from blood. The receptor set was obtained from a woman between 18 and 30 years old with type 1 diabetes. The CDR3 runs from the conserved cysteine through the conserved F or W. Each record gives: D gene, clone size, J gene, CDR3 length, V gene, CDR3 protein, CDR3 DNA. A D gene is named only where the DNA matches it firmly. Where a row states a size, it is once, few, many or the class of an expanded clone; other rows omit it.

D: NA; size: once; J: TRBJ1-1; length: 11; V: TRBV6-6; CDR3: CATLDYTEAFF; DNA: TGTGCCACCTTAGATTACACTGAAGCTTTCTTT
D: TRBD2; size: NA; J: TRBJ2-1; length: 12; V: TRBV6-6; CDR3: CASSLTDAAGVF; DNA: TGTGCCAGCAGCCTCACGGACGCAGCGGGGGTCTTC
D: NA; size: NA; J: TRBJ1-1; length: 13; V: TRBV9; CDR3: CASTNRMNTEAFF; DNA: TGTGCCAGCACAAACAGGATGAACACTGAAGCTTTCTTT
D: TRBD1; size: NA; J: TRBJ1-1; length: 15; V: TRBV4-3; CDR3: CASRAGGPRDPEAFF; DNA: TGCGCCAGCAGGGCAGGGGGCCCGCGGGATCCTGAAGCTTTCTTT
D: TRBD1; size: NA; J: TRBJ1-5; length: 15; V: TRBV19; CDR3: CASSIRTGGGQPQHF; DNA: TGTGCCAGTAGTATAAGGACAGGGGGAGGTCAGCCCCAGCATTTT
D: TRBD2; size: NA; J: TRBJ2-7; length: 13; V: TRBV6-6; CDR3: CASTGAGTYEQYF; DNA: TGTGCCAGCACCGGAGCGGGAACCTACGAGCAGTACTTC
D: TRBD2; size: few; J: TRBJ2-7; length: 14; V: TRBV25-1; CDR3: CASSRLAREGEQYF; DNA: TGTGCCAGCAGTAGGCTAGCTCGGGAGGGCGAGCAGTACTTC
D: NA; size: NA; J: TRBJ2-3; length: 17; V: TRBV11-3; CDR3: CASSPRRGGGYTDTQYF; DNA: TGTGCCAGCAGCCCCCGGCGGGGTGGGGGATACACAGATACGCAGTATTTT
D: NA; size: NA; J: TRBJ2-3; length: 11; V: TRBV7-9; CDR3: CASSLRQAQYF; DNA: TGTGCCAGCAGCTTACGGCAGGCGCAGTATTTT
D: TRBD2; size: NA; J: TRBJ2-7; length: 14; V: TRBV2; CDR3: CASTGTSGGGEQYF; DNA: TGTGCCAGCACTGGGACTAGCGGGGGAGGCGAGCAGTACTTC
D: TRBD1; size: NA; J: TRBJ1-1; length: 14; V: TRBV4-1; CDR3: CASSQDGQGIKAFF; DNA: TGCGCCAGCAGCCAAGATGGACAGGGGATAAAAGCTTTCTTT
D: TRBD2; size: NA; J: TRBJ2-5; length: 16; V: TRBV7-8; CDR3: CASSLGLAGVWETQYF; DNA: TGTGCCAGCAGCTTAGGCCTAGCGGGAGTTTGGGAGACCCAGTACTTC
D: TRBD2; size: NA; J: TRBJ2-7; length: 14; V: TRBV5-1; CDR3: CASSRGLVIYEQYF; DNA: TGCGCCAGCAGCCGGGGACTAGTGATCTACGAGCAGTACTTC
D: NA; size: NA; J: TRBJ2-2; length: 12; V: TRBV19; CDR3: CASPGSTGELFF; DNA: TGTGCCAGCCCGGGGAGCACCGGGGAGCTGTTTTTT
D: NA; size: NA; J: TRBJ1-1; length: 14; V: TRBV5-1; CDR3: CASSLQGSNTEAFF; DNA: TGCGCCAGCAGCTTACAGGGTTCGAACACTGAAGCTTTCTTT
D: NA; size: NA; J: TRBJ1-5; length: 13; V: TRBV5-1; CDR3: CASSPGQNQPQHF; DNA: TGCGCCAGCAGCCCTGGACAGAATCAGCCCCAGCATTTT
D: NA; size: NA; J: TRBJ2-5; length: 15; V: TRBV19; CDR3: CASSTPQTGQETQYF; DNA: TGTGCCAGTAGTACACCCCAAACAGGTCAAGAGACCCAGTACTTC
D: TRBD2; size: few; J: TRBJ2-5; length: 16; V: TRBV6-6; CDR3: CASSIGSPSGAETQYF; DNA: TGTGCCAGCAGCATCGGTTCCCCAAGCGGGGCTGAGACCCAGTACTTC
D: NA; size: NA; J: TRBJ1-4; length: 15; V: TRBV7-3; CDR3: CASSLTGRVDEKLFF; DNA: TGTGCCAGCAGCTTAACAGGGCGGGTGGATGAAAAACTGTTTTTT
D: NA; size: NA; J: TRBJ2-7; length: 12; V: TRBV6-5; CDR3: CASSDTGRRGYF; DNA: TGTGCCAGCAGTGACACAGGACGAAGGGGCTACTTC
D: NA; size: medium-sized; J: TRBJ1-3; length: 14; V: TRBV5-4; CDR3: CASSLAGTGNTIYF; DNA: TGTGCCAGCAGCTTGGCAGGGACTGGAAACACCATATATTTT
D: TRBD2; size: NA; J: TRBJ2-7; length: 15; V: TRBV7-9; CDR3: CASSLGTSGNYEQYF; DNA: TGTGCCAGCAGCTTAGGGACTAGCGGTAACTACGAGCAGTACTTC
D: TRBD1; size: NA; J: TRBJ2-7; length: 18; V: TRBV4-2; CDR3: CASSQDFVGTGGVYEQYF; DNA: TGTGCCAGCAGCCAAGACTTCGTTGGGACAGGGGGCGTTTACGAGCAGTACTTC
D: NA; size: few; J: TRBJ2-2; length: 13; V: TRBV7-9; CDR3: CASSSGGTGELFF; DNA: TGTGCCAGCAGCTCCGGGGGCACCGGGGAGCTGTTTTTT
D: TRBD2; size: NA; J: TRBJ2-1; length: 15; V: TRBV19; CDR3: CASRRLADSYNEQFF; DNA: TGTGCCAGTAGGAGACTAGCGGACTCCTACAATGAGCAGTTCTTC
D: TRBD1; size: NA; J: TRBJ1-1; length: 14; V: TRBV10-3; CDR3: CAISTGGSGTEAFF; DNA: TGTGCCATCAGTACAGGGGGCTCGGGCACTGAAGCTTTCTTT
D: TRBD1; size: NA; J: TRBJ2-5; length: 13; V: TRBV7-2; CDR3: CASSPGQGQTQYF; DNA: TGTGCCAGCAGCCCTGGACAGGGTCAGACCCAGTACTTC
D: NA; size: NA; J: TRBJ2-1; length: 11; V: TRBV20-1; CDR3: CSASRSNEQFF; DNA: TGCAGTGCTAGCAGGTCAAATGAGCAGTTCTTC
D: NA; size: few; J: TRBJ2-2; length: 12; V: TRBV18; CDR3: CASSLSTGELFF; DNA: TGTGCCAGCTCATTATCCACCGGGGAGCTGTTTTTT
D: NA; size: NA; J: TRBJ2-1; length: 15; V: TRBV29-1; CDR3: CSVGRLVGPYNEQFF; DNA: TGCAGCGTTGGGAGACTAGTCGGACCCTACAATGAGCAGTTCTTC
D: NA; size: NA; J: TRBJ2-1; length: 15; V: TRBV2; CDR3: CASSEGRGRLNEQFF; DNA: TGTGCCAGCAGTGAAGGGAGGGGTAGGCTGAATGAGCAGTTCTTC
D: NA; size: NA; J: TRBJ1-3; length: 16; V: TRBV18; CDR3: CASSPQQGDSGNTIYF; DNA: TGTGCCAGCTCACCCCAACAGGGAGACTCTGGAAACACCATATATTTT
D: TRBD2; size: NA; J: TRBJ2-1; length: 13; V: TRBV25-1; CDR3: CASSPSSGTEQFF; DNA: TGTGCCAGTTCCCCGTCTAGCGGGACCGAGCAGTTCTTC
D: TRBD1; size: once; J: TRBJ2-7; length: 15; V: TRBV7-9; CDR3: CASSLFTGGNYEQYF; DNA: TGTGCCAGCAGCTTATTTACAGGGGGTAACTACGAGCAGTACTTC
D: NA; size: NA; J: TRBJ2-1; length: 14; V: TRBV27; CDR3: CASSPTSSYNEQFF; DNA: TGTGCCAGCAGTCCTACTAGCTCCTACAATGAGCAGTTCTTC
D: TRBD1; size: NA; J: TRBJ1-2; length: 15; V: TRBV19; CDR3: CASSRSMDRDYGYTF; DNA: TGTGCCAGTAGCCGATCAATGGACAGGGACTATGGCTACACCTTC
D: NA; size: NA; J: TRBJ2-7; length: 13; V: TRBV6-1; CDR3: CASSAPGIHEQYF; DNA: TGTGCCAGCAGTGCCCCGGGGATTCACGAGCAGTACTTC
D: NA; size: NA; J: TRBJ2-1; length: 15; V: TRBV27; CDR3: CASRTGLSSYNEQFF; DNA: TGTGCCAGCAGGACCGGACTTAGCTCCTACAATGAGCAGTTCTTC
D: NA; size: NA; J: TRBJ2-7; length: 12; V: TRBV4-3; CDR3: CASSQGGTRMYF; DNA: TGCGCCAGCAGCCAAGGGGGGACAAGGATGTACTTC
D: TRBD1; size: NA; J: TRBJ2-7; length: 13; V: TRBV9; CDR3: CASSVGGQNEQYF; DNA: TGTGCCAGCAGCGTAGGGGGACAGAACGAGCAGTACTTC
D: NA; size: NA; J: TRBJ1-6; length: 14; V: TRBV7-3; CDR3: CASSSSGGISPLHF; DNA: TGTGCCAGCAGCTCGTCGGGGGGGATTTCACCCCTCCACTTT
D: TRBD1; size: NA; J: TRBJ1-1; length: 16; V: TRBV5-4; CDR3: CASSFWTGLLNTEAFF; DNA: TGTGCCAGCAGCTTCTGGACAGGCCTACTGAACACTGAAGCTTTCTTT
D: TRBD1; size: NA; J: TRBJ2-4; length: 18; V: TRBV10-3; CDR3: CAISEPRDRTGGLNIQYF; DNA: TGTGCCATCAGTGAGCCGCGTGACCGGACAGGGGGGTTAAACATTCAGTACTTC
D: NA; size: NA; J: TRBJ2-5; length: 13; V: TRBV18; CDR3: CASSPPGRETQYF; DNA: TGTGCCAGCTCACCACCGGGGAGGGAGACCCAGTACTTC
D: TRBD1; size: NA; J: TRBJ1-2; length: 13; V: TRBV18; CDR3: CASSPGQGEGYTF; DNA: TGTGCCAGCTCACCAGGGCAGGGGGAAGGCTACACCTTC
D: TRBD1; size: NA; J: TRBJ2-3; length: 14; V: TRBV5-5; CDR3: CASSFGQGSDTQYF; DNA: TGTGCCAGCAGCTTCGGACAGGGATCAGATACGCAGTATTTT
D: TRBD1; size: NA; J: TRBJ2-5; length: 15; V: TRBV5-1; CDR3: CASSFGDRVKETQYF; DNA: TGCGCCAGCAGCTTCGGGGACAGGGTAAAAGAGACCCAGTACTTC
D: NA; size: few; J: TRBJ2-5; length: 13; V: TRBV6-1; CDR3: CASSRLSGETQYF; DNA: TGTGCCAGCAGTCGACTTTCAGGGGAGACCCAGTACTTC
D: NA; size: NA; J: TRBJ2-1; length: 15; V: TRBV7-2; CDR3: CASVSGNTPLGEQFF; DNA: TGTGCCAGCGTGTCGGGGAACACTCCTTTAGGTGAGCAGTTCTTC
D: NA; size: NA; J: TRBJ2-5; length: 13; V: TRBV7-3; CDR3: CASSLWQGETQYF; DNA: TGTGCCAGCAGCTTATGGCAGGGAGAGACCCAGTACTTC
D: NA; size: once; J: TRBJ2-1; length: 13; V: TRBV4-1; CDR3: CASSQMGGNEQFF; DNA: TGCGCCAGCAGCCAGATGGGGGGCAATGAGCAGTTCTTC
D: TRBD2; size: few; J: TRBJ2-1; length: 14; V: TRBV6-6; CDR3: CATTTGGSYNEQFF; DNA: TGTGCTACAACCACGGGGGGGTCCTACAATGAGCAGTTCTTC
D: NA; size: NA; J: TRBJ1-2; length: 15; V: TRBV2; CDR3: CASSERDTYNYGYTF; DNA: TGTGCCAGCAGTGAACGGGACACTTATAACTATGGCTACACCTTC
D: NA; size: once; J: TRBJ2-6; length: 15; V: TRBV19; CDR3: CASRQGGFGANVLTF; DNA: TGTGCCAGTAGGCAGGGGGGTTTTGGGGCCAACGTCCTGACTTTC